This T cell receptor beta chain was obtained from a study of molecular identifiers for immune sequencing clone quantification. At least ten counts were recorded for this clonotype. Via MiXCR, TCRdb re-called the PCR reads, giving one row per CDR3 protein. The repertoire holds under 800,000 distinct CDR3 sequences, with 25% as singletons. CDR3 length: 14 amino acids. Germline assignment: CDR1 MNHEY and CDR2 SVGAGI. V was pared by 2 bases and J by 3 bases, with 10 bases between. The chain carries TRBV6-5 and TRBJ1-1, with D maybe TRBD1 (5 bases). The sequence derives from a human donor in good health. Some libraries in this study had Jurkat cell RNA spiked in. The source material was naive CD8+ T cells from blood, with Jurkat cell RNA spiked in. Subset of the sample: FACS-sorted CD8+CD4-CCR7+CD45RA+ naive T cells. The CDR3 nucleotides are TGTGCCAGCAGTTACCGTCGGGACTACACTGAAGCTTTCTTT. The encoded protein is CASSYRRDYTEAFF.